The 21 T cell receptor beta chains in this list originate from one sample, sequenced in a study of Ad26.COV2.S vaccination and SARS-CoV-2 variants. TCRdb's table, derived via immunoSEQ multiplex PCR, lists solely in-frame clones and lacks some. Altogether hundreds of thousands of clones are present, roughly nine tenths being singletons, with the ten largest covering 3% to 5%. The input for sequencing was peripheral blood, taken after recovery from COVID-19. The receptors here all came from a human donor who had recovered from COVID-19.

The chain has TRBV7-2 and TRBJ1-6, with D tentatively TRBD1 (6 bases). The CDR3 runs 13 residues. Per the germline V gene, CDR1 is SGHTA and CDR2 is FQGNSA. The ends were cut back, 9 bases at V and 6 bases at J, with 12 bases in the middle. The CDR3 is CARETGSNSPLHF. The CDR3 DNA sequence: TGTGCCAGAGAAACAGGGAGTAATTCACCCCTCCACTTT.

The chain has TRBV5-5 and TRBJ1-3, with D perhaps TRBD1 (5 bases). The CDR3 length is 15 residues. From germline, CDR1 is SGHKS and CDR2 YYEKEE (reference sequence). Trimming cost V 4 bases and J 0 bases, with 11 bases left between them. The CDR3 here is CASSGSGSSGNTIYF. In nucleotides, the CDR3 is TGTGCCAGCAGCGGGTCAGGGAGCTCTGGAAACACCATATATTTT.

The chain recombines TRBV4-2 with TRBJ2-3; 11 positions match TRBD2. The V gene's germline CDR1 is LGHNA and CDR2 YNFKEQ. J was trimmed by 5 bases and V by 3 bases; bases with no gene match: 7. CDR3 length equals 16 residues. The CDR3 DNA follows: TGTGCCAGCAGCCAGCTAGCGGGGGGCTTCGGAGATACGCAGTATTTT. Protein: CASSQLAGGFGDTQYF.

This clone occurred once. In DNA, the CDR3 is TGTGCCAGCAGTACGATATCTGCGGGCTACACCTTC. Translation gives CASSTISAGYTF. The genes are TRBV5-4 and TRBJ1-2; D is ambiguous. The length of the CDR3 is 12 residues. Germline V lookup: CDR1 SGHNT, CDR2 YYREEE (reference sequence). V lost 5 bases, J lost 8 bases, and 13 bases lay in between.

The rearrangement uses TRBV7-2 and TRBJ1-6; D call uncertain. Germline CDR1 and CDR2: SGHTA and FQGNSA. The CDR3 runs to 13 residues. With 2 bases removed from V and 7 bases from J, the gap between germline ends came to 6 bases. The CDR3 region is CASSLKMNSPLHF. The CDR3 coding sequence is TGTGCCAGCAGCTTAAAAATGAATTCACCCCTCCACTTT.

This clone was observed a single time. The CDR3 DNA reads as TGTGCCACCAGTGATGGAGGTCGAATAACGAACACCGGGGAGCTGTTTTTT. Its protein is CATSDGGRITNTGELFF. V and J are TRBV24-1 and TRBJ2-2, with D perhaps matching TRBD2 (5 bases). There are 17 residues in the CDR3. Germline V gene lookup returns CDR1 KGHDR and CDR2 SFDVKD. V dropped 3 bases and J dropped 0 bases, with 13 bases sitting between them.

The CDR3 reads CASRLAGDTDTQYF. The CDR3 bases are TGTGCCAGCAGGCTAGCGGGGGACACAGATACGCAGTATTTT. The chain is built from TRBV5-4 and TRBJ2-3, with 10 bases lining up with TRBD2. The length of the CDR3 is 14 residues. CDR1 is SGHNT, CDR2 YYREEE, per germline (reference sequence). The ends lost 5 bases at V and 2 bases at J; junction bases unmatched: 2.

The V call is TRBV6-5, the J call TRBJ1-1; TRBD1 is a possible D gene (5 bases). The CDR3 length is 12 residues. Germline values: CDR1 MNHEY, CDR2 SVGAGI. Trimming cost V 6 bases and J 4 bases, with 9 bases left between them. CDR3 residues: CASSQGSTEAFF. The DNA of the CDR3 is TGTGCCAGCAGCCAGGGTAGCACTGAAGCTTTCTTT.

This chain links TRBV12-3 or TRBV12-4 with TRBJ1-4; 8 bases agree with TRBD1. There are 13 residues in the CDR3. The J segment lost 4 bases and the V segment lost 8 bases, leaving 3 bases of the junction unmatched. CDR3 loop: CASRTGINEKLFF. The CDR3 nucleotides are TGTGCCAGCCGGACAGGGATTAATGAAAAACTGTTTTTT.

The chain uses TRBV9 and TRBJ1-2; tentative D call: TRBD1 (5 bases). V dropped 0 bases and J dropped 6 bases, with 15 bases sitting between them. The germline V gene has CDR1 SGDLS and CDR2 YYNGEE. The CDR3 contains 15 residues. In DNA form, the CDR3 reads TGTGCCAGCAGCGTAGTTGTGGAGGCCAGGGATGGCTACACCTTC. This sequence encodes CASSVVVEARDGYTF.

This chain uses TRBV7-2 with TRBJ1-3; D not resolved. Germline V gene sequence: CDR1 SGHTA, CDR2 FQGNSA. Trimming shortened V by 4 bases and J by 2 bases, and 6 bases separated the two germline ends. The CDR3 runs 13 residues. This CDR3 reads CASSSPTGNTIYF. In DNA form, the CDR3 reads TGTGCCAGCAGCTCCCCAACTGGAAACACCATATATTTT.

The chain uses TRBV18 and TRBJ2-1; D may be TRBD1 or TRBD2 (6 bases each). Germline-derived CDR1 and CDR2 are KGHSH and LQKENI. V lost 5 bases and J 6 bases, leaving 14 bases between the germline ends. CDR3 length equals 14 residues. The CDR3 DNA reads TGTGCCAGCTCAGGGCCGGGGGCCCCCAATGAGCAGTTCTTC. Translation gives CASSGPGAPNEQFF. The full variable domain, rest sourced from reference TRBV18 and TRBJ2-1, is NAGVMQNPRHLVRRRGQEARLRCSPMKGHSHVYWYRQLPEEGLKFMVYLQKENIIDESGMPKERFSAEFPKEGPSILRIQQVVRGDSAAYFCASSGPGAPNEQFFGPGTRLTVL.

The CDR3 protein is CSVEGGDAGPSQETQYF. Written as DNA, the CDR3 is TGCAGCGTTGAAGGAGGAGACGCAGGGCCGAGCCAAGAGACCCAGTACTTC. The rearrangement uses TRBV29-1 and TRBJ2-5; the D gene is possibly TRBD1 (5 bases). With 1 base removed from V and 1 base from J, the gap between germline ends came to 19 bases. This CDR3 is 17 amino acids long. Germline loops: CDR1 SQVTM, CDR2 ANQGSEA.

This clone has only one observation. The rearrangement uses TRBV5-1 and TRBJ2-7; the match to TRBD2 covers 9 bases. CDR3 length: 14 amino acids. CDR1 SGHRS and CDR2 YFSETQ come from the germline V gene. V dropped 0 bases and J dropped 5; count of bases not matched to a gene: 3. The CDR3 is CASSLGGGDHEQYF. DNA for the CDR3: TGCGCCAGCAGCTTGGGCGGGGGGGACCACGAGCAGTACTTC. Full variable domain (outside the CDR3, taken from reference TRBV5-1 and TRBJ2-7): KAGVTQTPRYLIKTRGQQVTLSCSPISGHRSVSWYQQTPGQGLQFLFEYFSETQRNKGNFPGRFSGRQFSNSRSEMNVSTLELGDSALYLCASSLGGGDHEQYFGPGTRLTVT.

The gene calls are TRBV12-5 and TRBJ2-1; 8 nucleotides align to TRBD2. The CDR3 has 15 residues. The V gene's germline CDR1 is LGHNT and CDR2 FRNRAP. V lost 3 bases and J lost 9; bases outside the gene matches: 10. CDR3: CASGFKRGGTGEQFF. CDR3 DNA: TGTGCTAGTGGTTTTAAGCGCGGGGGGACCGGTGAGCAGTTCTTC.

This clone has a single count. V is TRBV6-5 and J is TRBJ2-7; D may match TRBD1 or TRBD2 (6 bases each). Germline assignment: CDR1 MNHEY and CDR2 SVGAGI. Trimming left V 6 bases short and J 3 bases short, with 18 bases between. CDR3 length: 15 amino acids. This chain's CDR3 is CASRNPVGGSYEQYF. The CDR3 DNA follows: TGTGCCAGCAGGAACCCAGTGGGGGGCAGCTACGAGCAGTACTTC.

V gene TRBV9 combines with J gene TRBJ1-5; TRBD1 aligns across 10 bases. The CDR3 length is 14 residues. J gave up 4 bases and V 3 bases, and 1 base lay outside the gene matches. Germline assignment: CDR1 SGDLS and CDR2 YYNGEE. The CDR3 sequence is CASSEGQGNQPQHF. In DNA form, the CDR3 reads TGTGCCAGCAGCGAGGGACAGGGGAATCAGCCCCAGCATTTT. The full variable domain, rest sourced from reference TRBV9 and TRBJ1-5, is DSGVTQTPKHLITATGQRVTLRCSPRSGDLSVYWYQQSLDQGLQFLIQYYNGEERAKGNILERFSAQQFPDLHSELNLSSLELGDSALYFCASSEGQGNQPQHFGDGTRLSIL.

The V and J genes are TRBV24-1 and TRBJ2-3, with 10 bases identical to TRBD2. This CDR3 spans 17 amino acids. V was pared by 2 bases and J by 4 bases, with 8 bases of the junction left unmatched. Per germline, CDR1 KGHDR and CDR2 SFDVKD. The CDR3 loop is CATSDSGLAEGADTQYF. Written as DNA, the CDR3 is TGTGCCACCAGTGATTCCGGACTAGCGGAAGGGGCAGATACGCAGTATTTT.

The chain uses TRBV5-4 and TRBJ1-4, with D possibly TRBD1 on 5 matching bases. V was clipped by 2 bases and J by 8 bases, with 13 bases between them. Germline assignment: CDR1 SGHNT and CDR2 YYREEE (reference sequence). This CDR3 contains 14 residues. CDR3 region: CASSFGQGLEKLFF. In nucleotides, the CDR3 is TGTGCCAGCAGCTTCGGCCAGGGACTAGAAAAACTGTTTTTT.

This chain links TRBV6-1 with TRBJ2-7; D remains unclear. This CDR3 is 12 amino acids long. V was cut by 1 base and J by 6 bases, with 7 bases left in between. Germline-derived CDR1 and CDR2 are MNHNS and SASEGT. CDR3 in DNA: TGTGCCAGCAGTGAAGGGCGGATCGAGCAGTACTTC. Protein sequence: CASSEGRIEQYF.

V is TRBV27 and J is TRBJ2-7, with D tentatively TRBD1 (5 bases). Germline V gives CDR1 MNHEY, CDR2 SMNVEV (reference sequence). The length of the CDR3 is 13 residues. Trimming pared 5 bases from V and 2 bases from J, leaving 10 bases between. The CDR3 nucleotides read TGTGCCAGCAGTAGGACACCGACCTACGAGCAGTACTTC. Its protein is CASSRTPTYEQYF.